The 18 T cell receptor beta chains below all came from one sample that was sequenced in a study of regulatory T cells in long-lasting Graves disease. Sequencing libraries for TCR beta were prepared with iRepertoire HTBI primers and Arm-PCR of CDR3 regions. Each CDR3 protein gets one entry after TCRdb re-called the multiplex PCR reads with MiXCR. The sample records fewer than 350,000 distinct CDR3 sequences, approximately 20% being singletons. Regarding time point: newly diagnosed GD, antithyroid drugs for less than 3 months. There was RNA extracted from PBMCs, and the TCR library was made from it. The sequencing here drew on peripheral blood mononuclear cells (PBMCs), taken at new diagnosis, from a patient treated with antithyroid drugs. The receptors come from a female donor with Graves disease.

A remark on this clonotype: A much larger clone differs by one base, so this may be a read error. Since the CDR3 does not end with the conserved phenylalanine or tryptophan, this likely comes from a read error. The rearrangement uses TRBV14 and TRBJ2-3, with unresolved D. From germline, CDR1 is SGHDN and CDR2 FVKESK. CDR3 length: 14 amino acids. V was cut by 0 bases and J by 2 bases, with 6 bases left in between. As DNA, the CDR3 is TGTGCCAGCAGCCAAGAGTGGGCCACAGATACGCAGTATTCT. Translating gives CASSQEWATDTQYS.

This clonotype came up many times. The V and J genes are TRBV20-1 and TRBJ2-1; no definite D call. The CDR3 runs 15 residues. Germline CDR1 and CDR2: DFQATT and SNEGSKA (reference sequence). With 0 bases removed from V and 8 bases from J, the gap between germline ends came to 17 bases. CDR3 in DNA: TGCAGTGCTAGAGAGCTGTGGACGGAAAAGGATGAGCAGTTCTTC. Protein sequence: CSARELWTEKDEQFF.

This clonotype has just a few counts. This chain connects TRBV11-3 to TRBJ2-2; the match to TRBD2 covers 7 bases. The germline CDR1 and CDR2 sequences are SGHNT and YENEEA. Germline trimming cut 5 bases from V and 8 bases from J; bases unmatched to any gene: 5. CDR3 length: 13 residues. The CDR3 spells CASSPRGEGELFF. The CDR3 DNA reads as TGTGCCAGCAGCCCCCGGGGGGAGGGGGAGCTGTTTTTT.

This clonotype was recorded many times. The genes are TRBV6-2 or TRBV6-3 and TRBJ2-3, with TRBD2 matching over 8 bases. This CDR3 spans 15 amino acids. The V gene end was trimmed by 2 bases and the J gene end by 0 bases; junction bases not matched to a gene: 1. The V gene's germline CDR1 is MNHEY and CDR2 SVGEGT. CDR3 in DNA: TGTGCCAGCAGTTACAAGCGGGGGAGCACAGATACGCAGTATTTT. Translation gives CASSYKRGSTDTQYF.

This chain uses TRBV6-1 with TRBJ2-1, with 7 bases identical to TRBD2. This CDR3 contains 13 residues. Germline CDR1 is MNHNS and CDR2 is SASEGT. The V gene end was trimmed by 8 bases and the J gene end by 9 bases; junction bases not matched to a gene: 10. CDR3 coding DNA: TGTGCCAGCGGGGGAGGGGATGGCGGTGAGCAGTTCTTC. It is translated as CASGGGDGGEQFF.

In this sample, this clonotype turned up many times. The CDR3 reads CAWRYQRNEQYF. In DNA form, the CDR3 reads TGTGCCTGGAGATATCAGCGGAACGAGCAGTACTTC. The chain has TRBV30 and TRBJ2-7, with TRBD2 as a possible D gene (5 bases). CDR1 is GTSNPN, CDR2 SVGIG, per germline (reference sequence). CDR3 length equals 12 residues. Trimming took 3 bases from V and 5 from J, leaving 11 bases between them.

This clonotype was recorded a few times. The rearrangement links TRBV9 to TRBJ2-2; the match to TRBD2 covers 7 bases. CDR1 and CDR2 (germline): SGDLS, YYNGEE. With V trimmed by 3 bases and J by 0 bases, 5 bases remained unmatched. The CDR3 runs to 16 residues. CDR3 residues: CASSGRSGTNTGELFF. CDR3 DNA sequence: TGTGCCAGCAGCGGACGAAGCGGGACGAACACCGGGGAGCTGTTTTTT.

This clonotype was picked up many times. The chain recombines TRBV6-1 with TRBJ2-1; 7 bases fit TRBD1. This CDR3 has 14 amino acids. The trim removed 7 bases at V and 6 bases at J, leaving 9 bases unmatched. CDR1 is MNHNS and CDR2 is SASEGT in the germline V gene. CDR3 bases: TGTGCCAGCACGGCCAGGGGGTCCACCAATGAGCAGTTCTTC. It specifies CASTARGSTNEQFF.

In its sample, this clonotype was seen a few times. The J gene is TRBJ2-1, the V gene TRBV19, with D perhaps TRBD2 (5 bases). Deletions cut 7 bases from V and 3 bases from J, with 16 bases between. CDR1 and CDR2 from the germline V gene are LNHDA and SQIVND (reference sequence). The CDR3 has 15 residues. CDR3 sequence reads: CASTNPFTSYNEQFF. The CDR3 coding sequence is TGTGCCAGTACCAACCCCTTCACTAGCTACAATGAGCAGTTCTTC.

On this clonotype itself: A single base is all that separates this from a far larger clone, so a read error is likely. The J gene is TRBJ1-1, the V gene TRBV12-3 or TRBV12-4; perhaps TRBD1 as D (6 bases). The length of the CDR3 is 14 residues. The V and J ends lost 6 bases and 2 bases respectively, with 13 bases between them. CDR3 nucleotide sequence: TGTGCCAGCAGGGTTGGACAGCCTAACACTGAAGCTTTCTTT. Amino acid sequence: CASRVGQPNTEAFF.

This clonotype was seen ten or more times. The rearrangement uses TRBV6-2 or TRBV6-3 and TRBJ2-7; no firm D call. Germline loops: CDR1 MNHEY, CDR2 SVGEGT. This CDR3 region has 14 residues. Trimming pared 2 bases from V and 7 bases from J, leaving 15 bases between. For the CDR3, the DNA is TGTGCCAGCAGTTACCTTCTCCCCTCACAAGAGCAGTACTTC. Translating it yields CASSYLLPSQEQYF.

This clonotype was seen repeatedly, ten times or more. An end of the junction does not agree with germline; a read error may underlie this. The V gene is TRBV5-1, the J gene TRBJ1-1; a possible D gene is TRBD1 (6 bases). The germline gives CDR1 SGHRS, CDR2 YFSETQ. This CDR3 has 14 amino acids. The CDR3 region has the DNA TGCGCCAGCAGCTGGGGGGGCGCCGACACTGAAGCTTTCTTC. This encodes CASSWGGADTEAFF. Full variable domain (remainder filled in from reference TRBV5-1 and TRBJ1-1): KAGVTQTPRYLIKTRGQQVTLSCSPISGHRSVSWYQQTPGQGLQFLFEYFSETQRNKGNFPGRFSGRQFSNSRSEMNVSTLELGDSALYLCASSWGGADTEAFFGQGTRLTVV.

This clonotype was counted ten times or more. The V gene is TRBV28, the J gene TRBJ2-1; the match to TRBD1 covers 10 bases. The CDR3 extends over 15 amino acids. CDR1 and CDR2 from the germline V gene are MDHEN and SYDVKM. The ends lost 8 bases at V and 3 bases at J; junction bases unmatched: 7. The CDR3 DNA sequence: TGTGCCAGCCCTCCCGGGACAGGGGTCTACAATGAGCAGTTCTTC. It translates to CASPPGTGVYNEQFF.

In its sample, this clonotype was seen many times. V usage is TRBV3-1 and J usage is TRBJ2-1; D unclear. V dropped 1 base and J dropped 9 bases, with 13 bases sitting between them. Germline CDR1 and CDR2: LGHDT and YNNKEL (reference sequence). This CDR3 comprises 14 residues. CDR3 sequence (DNA): TGTGCCAGCAGCCAAGGGCGCGGAACGTCTGAGCAGTTCTTC. Translating it yields CASSQGRGTSEQFF.

This clonotype has a count of ten or more. This chain joins TRBV7-9 and TRBJ2-5; D is unresolved. Germline-derived CDR1 and CDR2 are SEHNR and FQNEAQ (reference sequence). The CDR3 runs to 14 residues. V gave up 1 base and J gave up 5 bases, with 11 bases separating them. This chain's CDR3 is CASSLGRVLETQYF. As DNA, the CDR3 is TGTGCCAGCAGCTTAGGGCGTGTGTTGGAGACCCAGTACTTC.

There are a few counts of this clonotype. The genes are TRBV7-6 and TRBJ1-2; D uncertain. Trimming left V 5 bases short and J 4 bases short, with 20 bases between. Germline loops: CDR1 SGHVS, CDR2 FNYEAQ. The CDR3 loop spans 16 amino acids. In DNA form, the CDR3 reads TGTGCCAGCAGCCTAGGAGGGTCCGGAGTGCCCTATGGCTACACCTTC. Its protein product is CASSLGGSGVPYGYTF.

This clonotype was detected ten times or more. This chain joins TRBV6-1 and TRBJ1-1, with D uncertain. V was clipped by 4 bases and J by 1 base, with 10 bases between them. This CDR3 has 14 residues. Germline-derived CDR1 and CDR2 are MNHNS and SASEGT. CDR3 DNA sequence: TGTGCCAGCAGTGCCAAGGAACAGAACACTGAAGCTTTCTTT. The encoded protein is CASSAKEQNTEAFF.

The chain employs TRBV4-1 and TRBJ2-2, with 14 bases that match TRBD2. The CDR3 runs to 21 residues. V lost 0 bases to trimming and J lost 7 bases; unmatched junction nucleotides: 16. The V gene's germline CDR1 is MGHRA and CDR2 YSYEKL. CDR3 in amino acids: CASSQEAPQGLAGGRGGELFF. DNA of the CDR3: TGCGCCAGCAGCCAAGAAGCCCCACAAGGACTAGCGGGAGGCCGAGGCGGGGAGCTGTTTTTT.